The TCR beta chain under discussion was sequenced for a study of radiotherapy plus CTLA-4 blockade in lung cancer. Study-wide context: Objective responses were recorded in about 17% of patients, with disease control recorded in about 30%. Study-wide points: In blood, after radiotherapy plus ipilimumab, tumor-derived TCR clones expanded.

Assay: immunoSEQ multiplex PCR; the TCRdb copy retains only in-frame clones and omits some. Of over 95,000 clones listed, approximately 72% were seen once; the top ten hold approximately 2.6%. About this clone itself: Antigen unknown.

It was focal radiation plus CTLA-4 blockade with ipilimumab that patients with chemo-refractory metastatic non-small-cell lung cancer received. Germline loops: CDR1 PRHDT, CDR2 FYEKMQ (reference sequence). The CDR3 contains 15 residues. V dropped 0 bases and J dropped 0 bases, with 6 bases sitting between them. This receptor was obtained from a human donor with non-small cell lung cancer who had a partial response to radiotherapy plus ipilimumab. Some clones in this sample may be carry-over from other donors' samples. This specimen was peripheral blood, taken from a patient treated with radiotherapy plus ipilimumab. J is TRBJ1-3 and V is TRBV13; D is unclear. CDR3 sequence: CASSLGQISGNTIYF. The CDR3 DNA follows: TGTGCCAGCAGCTTAGGCCAGATCTCTGGAAACACCATATATTTT. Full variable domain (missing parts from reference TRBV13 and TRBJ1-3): AAGVIQSPRHLIKEKRETATLKCYPIPRHDTVYWYQQGPGQDPQFLISFYEKMQSDKGSIPDRFSAQQFSDYHSELNMSSLELGDSALYFCASSLGQISGNTIYFGEGSWLTVV.